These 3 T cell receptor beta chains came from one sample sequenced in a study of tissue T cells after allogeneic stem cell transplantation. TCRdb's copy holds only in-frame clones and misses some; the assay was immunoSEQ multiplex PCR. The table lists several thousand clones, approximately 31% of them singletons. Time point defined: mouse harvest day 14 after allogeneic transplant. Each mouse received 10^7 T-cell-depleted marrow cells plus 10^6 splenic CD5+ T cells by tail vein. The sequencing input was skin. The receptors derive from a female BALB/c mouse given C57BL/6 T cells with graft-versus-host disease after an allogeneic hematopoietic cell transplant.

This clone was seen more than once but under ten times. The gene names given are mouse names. CDR3 residues: CASSSDWGSETLYF. The CDR3 DNA, read in part, is TGTGCCAGCAGCTCGGACTGGGGATCAGAAACGCTGTAT. The J gene is TRBJ2-3, the V gene TRBV3, with 9 bases identical to TRBD2. The read stops 1 residue short of the end of the CDR3; the missing end is completed from the germline J gene. CDR3 size: 14 residues. Trimming at V came to 4 bases and at J to 4 bases, leaving 3 bases not matched to a gene. CDR1 SNHLY and CDR2 FYNGKV come from the germline V gene (reference sequence).

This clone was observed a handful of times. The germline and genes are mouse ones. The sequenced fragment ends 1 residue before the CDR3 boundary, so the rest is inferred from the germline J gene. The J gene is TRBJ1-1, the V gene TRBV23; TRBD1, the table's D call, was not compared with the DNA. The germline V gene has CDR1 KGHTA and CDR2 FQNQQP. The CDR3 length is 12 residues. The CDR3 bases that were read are TGCTCCAGCAGCCTACAGGGGACAGAAGTCTTC. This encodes CSSSLQGTEVF. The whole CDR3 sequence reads CSSSLQGTEVFF.

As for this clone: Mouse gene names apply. CDR3 DNA (partial): TGTGCAAGCAGCTGGACTGGGGGGGATGAACAGTAC. Amino acid sequence: CASSWTGGDEQY. The CDR3, in full, reads CASSWTGGDEQYF. This sequence joins TRBV16 and TRBJ2-7; 12 nucleotides line up with TRBD2. The CDR3 end falls 1 residue outside the read, so it is completed with the germline J gene. CDR3 size: 13 residues. With 4 bases clipped from V and 5 bases from J, the junction kept 0 bases outside the gene matches. In germline, CDR1 is SGHSA, CDR2 FRNQAP.